This T cell receptor beta chain was obtained from a study of blood T cells in healthy people across ages. The germline gives CDR1 SGHVS, CDR2 FNYEAQ. The CDR3 is made up of 17 amino acids. V shed 5 bases, J shed 0 bases, and the junction held 11 bases outside the gene matches. Through a sample-barcoded 5' primer and a J-beta primer mix, a second PCR was run for roughly 6 to 12 cycles. TCRdb independently ran MiXCR on the 5' RACE reads; one entry per CDR3 protein. The data contain 700,000 to 850,000 distinct CDR3 sequences, about 37% of them singletons. V and J are TRBV7-6 and TRBJ2-3; 7 nucleotides align to TRBD1. Sequenced: blood. The TCR comes from a man in his late teens or twenties in good health. CDR3 loop: CASSRDSRSLSTDTQYF. The CDR3 DNA follows: TGTGCCAGCAGCCGGGACAGCCGGTCCCTTAGCACAGATACGCAGTATTTT.